A selection of T cell receptor beta chains follows, all from one sample in a study of cytomegalovirus exposure and HLA in healthy donors. Sequencing was performed with immunoSEQ multiplex PCR; in TCRdb, only in-frame clones are kept and a portion is missing. Here the sample spans approximately 76,000 clones, around 70% being singletons. Material for sequencing was PBMCs. The receptors derive from a woman in her 40s in good health and CMV-seropositive. CDR3s include the opening cysteine and the closing phenylalanine or tryptophan. The D gene is left open where the match is weak.

d_call j_call v_call cdr3_length cdr3_nt cdr3_aa
TRBD1 TRBJ2-7 TRBV9 12 TGTGCCAGCAGCGCGAGGGGGGACAGGGTGTACTTC CASSARGDRVYF
. TRBJ2-1 TRBV4-3 16 TGCGCCAGCAAATTGACGTGGGAGGCCCTTGACAATGAGCAGTTCTTC CASKLTWEALDNEQFF
TRBD2 TRBJ2-1 TRBV19 16 TGTGCCACTAGTATCGCGACTAGAGCGGGAGCCCATGAGCAGTTCTTC CATSIATRAGAHEQFF
. TRBJ2-5 TRBV4-1 13 TGCGCCAGCAGCCAAGTTTCAGGCGAGACCCAGTACTTC CASSQVSGETQYF
. TRBJ2-5 TRBV29-1 11 TGCAGCGTTGGACATCAAGAGACCCAGTACTTC CSVGHQETQYF
. TRBJ2-5 TRBV7-9 14 TGTGCCAGCAGCTTTAGGACCACGGGGGAGACCCAGTACTTC CASSFRTTGETQYF
. TRBJ1-6 TRBV5-1 18 TGCGCCAGCAGCTTGGGTTCTGGGGGGTTTGAGAGTAATTCACCCCTCCACTTT CASSLGSGGFESNSPLHF
TRBD1 TRBJ1-2 TRBV2 12 TGTGCCAGCAGTGGACAGGGATATGGCTACACCTTC CASSGQGYGYTF
. TRBJ1-5 TRBV4-1 14 TGCGCCAGCAGCCAACCTTATAGCAATCAGCCCCAGCATTTT CASSQPYSNQPQHF
. TRBJ1-1 TRBV29-1 13 TGCAGCGTGTGGAGGGGAAGTGGAACTGAAGCTTTCTTT CSVWRGSGTEAFF
. TRBJ1-6 TRBV30 14 TGTGCCTGGAACAGGGCGACCCCTAATTCCCCCCTCCACTTT CAWNRATPNSPLHF
TRBD1 TRBJ2-1 TRBV6-6 14 TGTGCCGGCAGTTCCGGGACAGCCACCAATGAGCAGTTCTTC CAGSSGTATNEQFF